This is a list of T cell receptor beta chains from one sample in a study of Graves' ophthalmopathy and Graves' hyperthyroidism. TCRdb reprocessed the multiplex PCR reads with MiXCR, giving one entry per CDR3 protein. The sample has around 1.1 million distinct CDR3 sequences; less than 45% are singletons. The sequencing input was peripheral blood or thyroid tissue (not recorded which). These receptors originate from an adult man with Graves' hyperthyroidism. Each CDR3 is given without its conserved first and last residue.

>TRBJ2-7|TRBV2
ASSDGLPAGTGRHSEQY
>TRBJ2-3|TRBV10-3
AISMGVGTDTQY
>TRBJ2-7|TRBV19
ATTSGKYEQY
>TRBJ1-1|TRBV29-1
SATVGVGTEAF
>TRBJ2-6|TRBV2
ASSISGSGANVLT
>TRBJ2-2|TRBV29-1
SVEDRGTPGSCF
>TRBJ2-7|TRBV27
ASSSEGHRPEQY
>TRBJ1-1|TRBV5-6
ASSPGTAPEAF
>TRBJ2-5|TRBV5-1
ASNQGLQETQY
>TRBJ2-7|TRBV9
ASSGTGAFEQY
>TRBJ2-5|TRBV5-4
ASSMTGAQETQY
>TRBJ2-2|TRBV5-1
ASTTTPANTGELF
>TRBJ1-1|TRBV5-8
ASSRLGSEREAF
>TRBJ1-6|TRBV5-1
ASTLGPGGDSPLH
>TRBJ2-5|TRBV9
ASSDQQGLETQY
>TRBJ2-6|TRBV2
ASSDYGRANVLT
>TRBJ2-5|TRBV29-1
SVEFYPGETQY
>TRBJ2-2|TRBV7-9
ASSLGGAVTGELF
>TRBJ2-7|TRBV7-2
ASSLVGARSGRNSYEQY
>TRBJ1-1|TRBV20-1
SATGPALMNTEAF
>TRBJ2-7|TRBV10-3
AIREASSYEQY
>TRBJ1-2|TRBV28
ASHRITTYGYT
>TRBJ1-4|TRBV29-1
SVEGTADEKLF
>TRBJ2-7|TRBV7-2
ASSRTLAISYEQY
>TRBJ2-7|TRBV28
ASSLGVGGPYEQY
>TRBJ2-7|TRBV29-1
SVGAGPYEQY
>TRBJ1-1|TRBV9
ASSVEGNTEAF
>TRBJ1-5|TRBV20-1
SATGDSNQPQH
>TRBJ2-7|TRBV5-4
ASSFRTELYEQY
>TRBJ2-5|TRBV12-3/TRBV12-4
ASNQRQGRETQY
>TRBJ2-7|TRBV7-3
ASSPYNADEQY
>TRBJ2-5|TRBV15
ATSRGRSETQY
>TRBJ2-5|TRBV7-9
ASSNAGGSETQY
>TRBJ1-6|TRBV25-1
ASSLGGTGDNSPLH
>TRBJ1-5|TRBV20-1
SARGTGDQPQH
>TRBJ1-1|TRBV7-3
ASSYQRGDTEAF
>TRBJ2-5|TRBV14
ASSQDMAVQETQY
>TRBJ1-1|TRBV7-2
ASSRGQGAANTEAF
>TRBJ1-2|TRBV12-3/TRBV12-4
ASSFRQTYGYT
>TRBJ1-5|TRBV6-1
ASSQYGNQPQH
>TRBJ1-3|TRBV25-1
ASSSSSFYSGNTIY
>TRBJ1-5|TRBV7-2
ASSSPSRADQPQH
>TRBJ2-7|TRBV20-1
SPAGDAPYEQY
>TRBJ2-5|TRBV15
ATSSRQGGQPQY
>TRBJ2-5|TRBV5-8
ASSDQRGGETQY